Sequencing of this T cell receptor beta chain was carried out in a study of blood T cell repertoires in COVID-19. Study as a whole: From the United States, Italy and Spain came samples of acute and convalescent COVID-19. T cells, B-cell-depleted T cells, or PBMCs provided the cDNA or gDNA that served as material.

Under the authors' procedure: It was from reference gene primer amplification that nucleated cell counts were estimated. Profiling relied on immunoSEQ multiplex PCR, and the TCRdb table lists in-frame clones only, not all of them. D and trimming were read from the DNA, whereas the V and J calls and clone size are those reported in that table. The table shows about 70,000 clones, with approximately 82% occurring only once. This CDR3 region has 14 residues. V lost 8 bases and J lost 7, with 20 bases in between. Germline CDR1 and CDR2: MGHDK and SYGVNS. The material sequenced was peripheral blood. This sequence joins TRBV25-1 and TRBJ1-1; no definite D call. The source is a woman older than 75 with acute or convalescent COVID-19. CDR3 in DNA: TGTGCCAGCGTCCCCGAAGTGAGAACGGGTGAAGCTTTCTTT. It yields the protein CASVPEVRTGEAFF.